These 6 T cell receptor beta chains were sequenced from one sample in a study of blood T cell repertoires in COVID-19. Profiling relied on immunoSEQ multiplex PCR, and the TCRdb table lists in-frame clones only, not all of them. The sample lists about 330,000 clones; around 87% were seen once. Sequenced input: peripheral blood. The receptors originated from a woman aged 45-60 years with active or convalescent COVID-19.

This clone was counted once. The chain is built from TRBV19 and TRBJ1-5; D is possibly TRBD1 (5 bases). Between the trimmed V and J ends, which lost 5 bases and 1 base, there was a span of 9 bases. Germline CDR1 reads LNHDA; CDR2 reads SQIVND (reference sequence). The CDR3 length is 14 residues. Here the CDR3 reads CASSWGSSNQPQHF. In nucleotides, the CDR3 is TGTGCCAGTAGTTGGGGCTCGAGCAATCAGCCCCAGCATTTT. Full variable domain (outside the CDR3, taken from reference TRBV19 and TRBJ1-5): DGGITQSPKYLFRKEGQNVTLSCEQNLNHDAMYWYRQDPGQGLRLIYYSQIVNDFQKGDIAEGYSVSREKKESFPLTVTSAQKNPTAFYLCASSWGSSNQPQHFGDGTRLSIL.

V usage is TRBV7-6 and J usage is TRBJ2-2, with D perhaps matching TRBD2 (7 bases). The V gene lost 3 bases and the J gene lost 6 bases, with 17 bases spanning the gap. This CDR3 contains 16 residues. Germline V CDR1 and CDR2: SGHVS, FNYEAQ. CDR3 DNA sequence: TGTGCCAGCAGCTTTTCACGGGGGGCCGGCGCCGGGGAGCTGTTTTTT. This translates into CASSFSRGAGAGELFF.

The rearrangement uses TRBV19 and TRBJ1-4; D may be TRBD1 (6 bases). The V gene's germline CDR1 is LNHDA and CDR2 SQIVND (reference sequence). This CDR3 has 16 amino acids. The V end was cut by 6 bases, the J end by 4 bases, with 18 bases between. The CDR3 region has the DNA TGTGCCAGTAGCCTATGGAAGACAGGAGTTAATGAAAAACTGTTTTTT. Amino acid sequence: CASSLWKTGVNEKLFF.

In its sample, this clone was seen once. The chain couples TRBV10-3 to TRBJ1-1; a possible D gene is TRBD1 (6 bases). V was cut by 4 bases and J by 7 bases, with 13 bases left in between. Germline V gene data show CDR1 as ENHRY and CDR2 as SYGVKD. The CDR3 is made up of 13 amino acids. CDR3 nucleotide sequence: TGTGCCATCAGTGCAGGACAGAGAAGTGAAGCTTTCTTT. It yields the protein CAISAGQRSEAFF.

The CDR3 DNA is TGTGCCAGCAACAAAAATCCGGGGACTGGAGAGACCCAGTACTTC. Encoded protein: CASNKNPGTGETQYF. The genes are TRBV6-5 and TRBJ2-5; tentatively, D is TRBD2 (6 bases). V lost 7 bases and J 4 bases, leaving 19 bases between the germline ends. The CDR3 length is 15 residues. The germline V gene has CDR1 MNHEY and CDR2 SVGAGI.

V gene TRBV27 combines with J gene TRBJ2-3; 7 bases match TRBD2. Germline V gene lookup returns CDR1 MNHEY and CDR2 SMNVEV (reference sequence). CDR3 length: 16 residues. V was pared by 1 base and J by 1 base, with 5 bases of the junction left unmatched. Here the CDR3 reads CASSLWGGTGTDTQYF. CDR3 DNA sequence: TGTGCCAGCAGTTTATGGGGGGGTACGGGCACAGATACGCAGTATTTT.